This TCR beta chain stems from a study of blood T cell repertoires in COVID-19. Trimming removed 7 bases at V and 6 bases at J, with 17 bases between. CDR3 size: 14 residues. Germline CDR1 reads MDHEN; CDR2 reads SYDVKM. Sequencing used immunoSEQ multiplex PCR; TCRdb keeps in-frame clones, though not all of them. The repertoire consists of 150,000 to 200,000 clones, with about 88% occurring once and the leading ten covering 0.99%. The source material was peripheral blood. The source of this sequence is a man younger than 30 with acute or convalescent COVID-19. J is TRBJ2-3 and V is TRBV28; weak D call: TRBD1 (5 bases). The CDR3 coding sequence is TGTGCCAGCACCTTGGGCAGGGCTAGTGATACGCAGTATTTT. As protein: CASTLGRASDTQYF.